This paragraph covers one T cell receptor beta chain sequence. The data were obtained in a study of shared clonotypes between healthy human individuals. Donors, healthy HIV-negative adults, lacked recent acute infections or vaccinations. Nashville, Tennessee was home to all donors, who were Caucasian adults. The assay was immunoSEQ multiplex PCR, and TCRdb's table has in-frame clones only and misses some. The table lists nearly 1 million clones, roughly 72% of them singletons. The TCR comes from a young man in good health. The sequencing sample was made of memory CD4+ T cells sorted from blood. As for subset: CD45RA-negative fraction.

The CDR3 DNA is TGTGCCAGTAGTATCCAGGGGGGCTACACCTTC. It encodes CASSIQGGYTF. The chain is built from TRBV19 and TRBJ1-2, with TRBD1 as a possible D gene (6 bases). CDR3 length: 11 amino acids. Per germline, CDR1 LNHDA and CDR2 SQIVND (reference sequence). Trimming stripped 3 bases from V and 8 bases from J, with 7 bases between.